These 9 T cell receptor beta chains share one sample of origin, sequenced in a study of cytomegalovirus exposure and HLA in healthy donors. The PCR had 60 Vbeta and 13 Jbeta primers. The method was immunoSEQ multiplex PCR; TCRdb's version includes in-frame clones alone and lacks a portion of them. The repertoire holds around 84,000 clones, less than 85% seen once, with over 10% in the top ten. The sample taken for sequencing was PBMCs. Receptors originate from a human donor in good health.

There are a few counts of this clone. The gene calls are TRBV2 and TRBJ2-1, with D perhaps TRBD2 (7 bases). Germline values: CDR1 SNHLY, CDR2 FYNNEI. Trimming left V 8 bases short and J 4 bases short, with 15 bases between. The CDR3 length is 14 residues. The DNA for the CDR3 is TGTGCCAGCCGGGGAGGGGGAGAGTACAATGAGCAGTTCTTC. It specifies CASRGGGEYNEQFF.

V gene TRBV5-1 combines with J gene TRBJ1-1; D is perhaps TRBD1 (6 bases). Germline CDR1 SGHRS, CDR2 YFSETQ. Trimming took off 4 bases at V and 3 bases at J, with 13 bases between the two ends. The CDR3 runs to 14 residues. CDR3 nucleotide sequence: TGCGCCAGCAGCGCCTCAGGGGCGTACACTGAAGCTTTCTTT. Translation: CASSASGAYTEAFF.

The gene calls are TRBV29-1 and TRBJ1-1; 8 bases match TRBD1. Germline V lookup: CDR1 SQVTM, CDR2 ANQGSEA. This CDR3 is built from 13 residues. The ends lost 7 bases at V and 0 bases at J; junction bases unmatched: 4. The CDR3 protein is CSGRQGLNTEAFF. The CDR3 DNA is TGCAGCGGGCGACAGGGGTTGAACACTGAAGCTTTCTTT.

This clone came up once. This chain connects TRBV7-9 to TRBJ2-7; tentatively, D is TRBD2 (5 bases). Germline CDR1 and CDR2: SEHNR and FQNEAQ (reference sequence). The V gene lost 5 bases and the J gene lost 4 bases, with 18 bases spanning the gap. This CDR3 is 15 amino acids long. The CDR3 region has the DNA TGTGCCAGCAGCGACGACCATAGCGCTGGATACGAGCAGTACTTC. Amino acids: CASSDDHSAGYEQYF.

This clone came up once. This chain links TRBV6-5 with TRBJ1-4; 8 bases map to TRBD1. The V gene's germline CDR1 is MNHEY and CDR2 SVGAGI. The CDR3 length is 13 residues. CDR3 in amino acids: CVGGPGTGRKLFF. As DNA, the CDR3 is TGTGTAGGAGGCCCCGGGACAGGTCGAAAACTGTTTTTT.

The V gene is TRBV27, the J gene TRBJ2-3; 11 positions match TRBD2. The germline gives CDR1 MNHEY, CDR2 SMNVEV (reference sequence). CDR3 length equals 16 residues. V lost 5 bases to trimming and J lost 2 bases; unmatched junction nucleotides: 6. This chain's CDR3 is CASSPGTSGNTDTQYF. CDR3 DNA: TGTGCCAGCAGTCCCGGGACTAGCGGCAACACAGATACGCAGTATTTT.

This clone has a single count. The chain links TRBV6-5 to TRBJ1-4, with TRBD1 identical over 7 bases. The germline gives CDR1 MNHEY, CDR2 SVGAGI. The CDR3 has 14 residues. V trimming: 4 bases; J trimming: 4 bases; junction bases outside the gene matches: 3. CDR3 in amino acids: CASSWGQSNEKLFF. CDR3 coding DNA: TGTGCCAGCAGTTGGGGACAGAGTAATGAAAAACTGTTTTTT.

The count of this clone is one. The CDR3 coding sequence is TGTGCCAGAGGGGGCGCGGGGGAGCAGTACTTC. Translating gives CARGGAGEQYF. The rearrangement uses TRBV2 and TRBJ2-7; maybe TRBD1 (7 bases). This CDR3 has 11 residues. V was clipped by 9 bases and J by 7 bases, with 13 bases between them. Germline CDR1 and CDR2: SNHLY and FYNNEI.

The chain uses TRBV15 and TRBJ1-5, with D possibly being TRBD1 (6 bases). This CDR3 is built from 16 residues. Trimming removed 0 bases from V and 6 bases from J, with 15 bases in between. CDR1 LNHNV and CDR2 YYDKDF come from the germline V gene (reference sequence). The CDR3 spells CATSRDSTGNRQPQHF. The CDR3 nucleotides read TGTGCCACCAGCAGAGATTCTACAGGGAACCGTCAGCCCCAGCATTTT.